One sample yielded the 8 T cell receptor beta chains listed below, sequenced in a study of blood T cells in healthy people across ages. Primers used in a second PCR of about 6 to 11 cycles were a sample-barcoded 5' primer and a J-beta primer mix. TCRdb recomputed calls from the 5' RACE reads with MiXCR, one row per CDR3 protein. The sample includes around 1,000,000 distinct CDR3 sequences, under 30% of them seen just once. These data are also associated with another study on T cells of mothers and their children.

The source material was blood. These receptors were collected from a girl aged 2 to 10 in good health.

In DNA, the CDR3 is TGTGCCAGCAGCTTAAATCGCGGCAGAGGAAACACCATATATTTT. This codes for CASSLNRGRGNTIYF. V is TRBV7-8 and J is TRBJ1-3; D unresolved. CDR1 SGHVS and CDR2 FQNEAQ come from the germline V gene. The CDR3 is 15 amino acids. V lost 2 bases and J 4 bases, leaving 12 bases between the germline ends.

The chain couples TRBV29-1 to TRBJ1-1; the D gene is possibly TRBD1 (5 bases). The length of the CDR3 is 15 residues. V was clipped by 6 bases and J by 1 base, with 18 bases between them. In germline, CDR1 is SQVTM, CDR2 ANQGSEA. CDR3 sequence: CSVAARGTTNTEAFF. The CDR3 bases are TGCAGCGTGGCGGCAAGGGGAACCACGAACACTGAAGCTTTCTTT.

This clonotype was recorded a few times. The chain combines TRBV6-2 or TRBV6-3 with TRBJ2-5; D unclear. The germline CDR1 and CDR2 sequences are MNHEY and SVGEGT. The CDR3 is 11 amino acids. Trimming removed 7 bases from V and 7 bases from J, with 10 bases in between. CDR3 sequence: CASTHTGTQYF. CDR3 nucleotide sequence: TGTGCCAGCACCCACACTGGGACCCAGTACTTC.

The chain joins TRBV27 to TRBJ1-1; 8 bases agree with TRBD1. The CDR3 is 13 residues long. Germline V lookup: CDR1 MNHEY, CDR2 SMNVEV (reference sequence). The V and J ends lost 9 bases and 7 bases, in that order; junction bases with no gene match: 10. CDR3 nucleotides: TGTGCCAGTCGAGACAGGGGCCGATATGAAGCTTTCTTT. Residues: CASRDRGRYEAFF.

This clonotype came up a few times. This sequence joins TRBV7-2 and TRBJ2-1; D may be TRBD2 (5 bases). The CDR3 length is 19 residues. V was trimmed by 3 bases and J by 2 bases, leaving 23 bases between them. Germline V CDR1 and CDR2: SGHTA, FQGNSA. CDR3 protein: CASSFRARSSSPTYNEQFF. Written as DNA, the CDR3 is TGTGCCAGCAGCTTCCGGGCCCGGTCATCTAGCCCTACCTACAATGAGCAGTTCTTC.

This chain uses TRBV20-1 with TRBJ2-5; the D is unclear. Germline lookup yields CDR1 DFQATT and CDR2 SNEGSKA (reference sequence). There are 13 residues in the CDR3. V was trimmed by 2 bases and J by 7 bases, leaving 14 bases between them. CDR3 DNA: TGCAGTGCTAGATCGGGCAGCGAAGGGACCCAGTACTTC. Amino acids: CSARSGSEGTQYF.

This clonotype was seen once. The J gene is TRBJ2-2, the V gene TRBV20-1; TRBD2 aligns across 10 bases. Per the germline V gene, CDR1 is DFQATT and CDR2 is SNEGSKA (reference sequence). The CDR3 extends over 16 amino acids. V gave up 1 base and J gave up 4 bases; unmatched junction bases: 6. This CDR3 reads CSARASSGSATGELFF. The DNA for the CDR3 is TGCAGTGCTAGAGCTTCTAGCGGGAGTGCCACCGGGGAGCTGTTTTTT.

This clonotype was seen only a few times. The rearrangement joins TRBV29-1 to TRBJ1-2; D not resolved. CDR3 size: 13 residues. Between the trimmed V and J ends, which lost 6 bases and 2 bases, there was a span of 13 bases. Germline CDR1 is SQVTM and CDR2 is ANQGSEA. The CDR3 DNA sequence: TGCAGCGTGCGGGCCCCCTCCAACTATGGCTACACCTTC. This codes for CSVRAPSNYGYTF.